Below, 21 T cell receptor beta chains from the same sample are listed, as sequenced in a study of CD8 T cells in Susac syndrome. Reverse transcription used about 0.45 to 1 ug RNA and random hexamers. TCRdb re-called the immunoSEQ multiplex PCR reads with MiXCR, one entry per CDR3 protein. The table shows fewer than 300,000 distinct CDR3 sequences, with about 88% occurring only once. The specimen was CD8+ T cells from PBMCs. The receptors stem from a human donor with multiple sclerosis.

V is TRBV4-1 and J is TRBJ2-2; D is perhaps TRBD2 (6 bases). Germline V gene lookup returns CDR1 MGHRA and CDR2 YSYEKL. The CDR3 spans 16 residues. Trimming left V 2 bases short and J 0 bases short, with 10 bases between. The CDR3 sequence is CASSQWDSTNTGELFF. Here the CDR3 DNA reads TGCGCCAGCAGCCAATGGGACTCCACGAACACCGGGGAGCTGTTTTTT.

This clonotype was detected a few times. The rearrangement links TRBV7-9 to TRBJ2-7; 14 bases line up with TRBD2. The germline V gene has CDR1 SEHNR and CDR2 FQNEAQ (reference sequence). This CDR3 spans 15 amino acids. Trimming removed 5 bases from V and 5 bases from J; junction bases left unmatched: 5. The CDR3 DNA sequence: TGTGCCAGCAGCCCCGGGACTAGCGGGAGACACGAGCAGTACTTC. This codes for CASSPGTSGRHEQYF.

The rearrangement links TRBV9 to TRBJ2-1, with D perhaps matching TRBD2 (5 bases). This CDR3 has 14 residues. The V end lost 4 bases, the J end lost 9 bases, and 17 bases lay between the germline ends. Germline CDR1 and CDR2: SGDLS and YYNGEE. CDR3 sequence (DNA): TGTGCCAGCAGCTTAACTAGTACTCTAAGTGAGCAGTTCTTC. Translating it yields CASSLTSTLSEQFF. The full variable domain, rest sourced from reference TRBV9 and TRBJ2-1, is DSGVTQTPKHLITATGQRVTLRCSPRSGDLSVYWYQQSLDQGLQFLIQYYNGEERAKGNILERFSAQQFPDLHSELNLSSLELGDSALYFCASSLTSTLSEQFFGPGTRLTVL.

V usage is TRBV28 and J usage is TRBJ2-5; D not resolved. The CDR3 loop spans 14 amino acids. V was clipped by 5 bases and J by 0 bases, with 10 bases between them. Per the germline V gene, CDR1 is MDHEN and CDR2 is SYDVKM. CDR3 loop: CASSLPTNQETQYF. CDR3 in DNA: TGTGCCAGCAGTCTCCCGACAAACCAAGAGACCCAGTACTTC.

The CDR3 loop is CASSDGGRAKIYEQFF. For the CDR3, the DNA is TGTGCCAGCAGCGACGGCGGGAGGGCTAAGATCTATGAGCAGTTCTTC. This sequence joins TRBV2 and TRBJ2-1; 9 nucleotides line up with TRBD2. V lost 6 bases and J lost 8; bases outside the gene matches: 14. The CDR3 covers 16 residues. Per the germline V gene, CDR1 is SNHLY and CDR2 is FYNNEI. Looking up the rest from reference TRBV2 and TRBJ2-1 gives the full variable domain: EPEVTQTPSHQVTQMGQEVILRCVPISNHLYFYWYRQILGQKVEFLVSFYNNEISEKSEIFDDQFSVERPDGSNFTLKIRSTKLEDSAMYFCASSDGGRAKIYEQFFGPGTRLTVL.

V is TRBV12-3 or TRBV12-4 and J is TRBJ1-2, with no clear D. The CDR3 consists of 13 residues. With 3 bases removed from V and 6 bases from J, the gap between germline ends came to 11 bases. CDR3 DNA: TGTGCCAGCAGTTTTGGAGGGCGGGATGGCTACACCTTC. It yields the protein CASSFGGRDGYTF.

CDR3 DNA sequence: TGTGCCAGCAGTTCGGCCACCTCCTACGAGCAGTACTTC. Its translation: CASSSATSYEQYF. V usage is TRBV27 and J usage is TRBJ2-7; no clear D gene. CDR3 size: 13 residues. Trimming stripped 4 bases from V and 0 bases from J, with 7 bases between. Germline loops: CDR1 MNHEY, CDR2 SMNVEV (reference sequence).

This chain links TRBV18 with TRBJ2-1, with unresolved D. CDR1 and CDR2 from the germline V gene are KGHSH and LQKENI. With 3 bases removed from V and 6 bases from J, the gap between germline ends came to 12 bases. This CDR3 region has 14 residues. Here the CDR3 reads CASSPYRDGNEQFF. In DNA, the CDR3 is TGTGCCAGCTCACCCTACCGTGACGGCAATGAGCAGTTCTTC.

This rearrangement joins TRBV9 to TRBJ2-1, with TRBD2 matching 8 bases. The CDR3 length is 15 residues. J lost 8 bases, V lost 5 bases, and 12 bases had no gene match. Per germline, CDR1 SGDLS and CDR2 YYNGEE. The CDR3, as DNA: TGTGCCAGCAGTCCGGCGGCGGGAGGTCGGGATGAGCAGTTCTTC. It is translated as CASSPAAGGRDEQFF.

J is TRBJ2-1 and V is TRBV19, with D perhaps matching TRBD2 (6 bases). CDR3 length: 14 residues. Trimming pared 8 bases from V and 8 bases from J, leaving 19 bases between. The germline V gene has CDR1 LNHDA and CDR2 SQIVND (reference sequence). The CDR3 DNA sequence: TGTGCCAGTGCTGTAGCGGAGCCCCTTCATGAGCAGTTCTTC. This sequence encodes CASAVAEPLHEQFF. Full variable domain (remainder filled in from reference TRBV19 and TRBJ2-1): DGGITQSPKYLFRKEGQNVTLSCEQNLNHDAMYWYRQDPGQGLRLIYYSQIVNDFQKGDIAEGYSVSREKKESFPLTVTSAQKNPTAFYLCASAVAEPLHEQFFGPGTRLTVL.

The rearrangement joins TRBV7-9 to TRBJ1-5; D remains ambiguous. Trimming shortened V by 4 bases and J by 5 bases, and 12 bases separated the two germline ends. Germline V gene data show CDR1 as SEHNR and CDR2 as FQNEAQ (reference sequence). The CDR3 loop spans 14 amino acids. In nucleotides, the CDR3 is TGTGCCAGCAGCTCTACGTCCCCGGATCAGCCCCAGCATTTT. Translated, it gives CASSSTSPDQPQHF.

The V and J genes are TRBV5-6 and TRBJ1-5; D remains unclear. Per the germline V gene, CDR1 is SGHDT and CDR2 is YYEEEE. The CDR3 sequence is 13 residues long. The V end was cut by 0 bases, the J end by 6 bases, with 7 bases between. The CDR3 sequence is CASSLAKGQPQHF. DNA of the CDR3: TGTGCCAGCAGCTTGGCCAAAGGTCAGCCCCAGCATTTT.

This chain links TRBV7-9 with TRBJ2-3; unclear D gene. Germline V gives CDR1 SEHNR, CDR2 FQNEAQ (reference sequence). CDR3 length: 13 amino acids. Trimming removed 5 bases from V and 4 bases from J, with 10 bases in between. CDR3 sequence (DNA): TGTGCCAGCAGCCCCGAACCCCCAGATACGCAGTATTTT. Protein product: CASSPEPPDTQYF. The entire variable domain, with the rest obtained from reference TRBV7-9 and TRBJ2-3, is as follows: DTGVSQNPRHKITKRGQNVTFRCDPISEHNRLYWYRQTLGQGPEFLTYFQNEAQLEKSRLLSDRFSAERPKGSFSTLEIQRTEQGDSAMYLCASSPEPPDTQYFGPGTRLTVL.

The genes are TRBV29-1 and TRBJ2-5, with TRBD1 as a possible D gene (6 bases). V dropped 3 bases and J dropped 0 bases, with 14 bases sitting between them. CDR1 is SQVTM, CDR2 ANQGSEA, per germline. The CDR3 has 15 amino acids. This CDR3 reads CSVDVDSQYQETQYF. DNA of the CDR3: TGCAGCGTTGATGTGGACAGCCAGTACCAAGAGACCCAGTACTTC.

The chain uses TRBV15 and TRBJ2-1; 10 nucleotides match TRBD2. Trimming at V came to 2 bases and at J to 5 bases, leaving 3 bases not matched to a gene. CDR3 length: 15 residues. In germline, CDR1 is LNHNV, CDR2 YYDKDF (reference sequence). The DNA of the CDR3 is TGTGCCACCAGCAGACTAGGACTAGCGGACAATGAGCAGTTCTTC. As protein: CATSRLGLADNEQFF.

The rearrangement links TRBV20-1 to TRBJ2-7, with TRBD2 matching over 8 bases. Germline CDR1 DFQATT, CDR2 SNEGSKA (reference sequence). The CDR3 extends over 19 amino acids. V lost 0 bases, J lost 4 bases, and 20 bases stayed unmatched. Written as DNA, the CDR3 is TGCAGTGCTAGAGAACCTAATACCGAGGTAGCGGGAATGTCATACGAGCAGTACTTC. Protein: CSAREPNTEVAGMSYEQYF.

This clonotype was seen a few times. The rearrangement joins TRBV24-1 to TRBJ2-5; D gene ambiguous. Trimming pared 2 bases from V and 0 bases from J, leaving 3 bases between. Germline assignment: CDR1 KGHDR and CDR2 SFDVKD. CDR3 size: 13 residues. This CDR3 is CATSDWYQETQYF. CDR3 in DNA: TGTGCCACCAGTGATTGGTACCAAGAGACCCAGTACTTC.

This clonotype turned up a few times. This sequence joins TRBV28 and TRBJ2-7, with 7 bases fitting TRBD1. This CDR3 spans 15 amino acids. The germline V gene encodes CDR1 MDHEN and CDR2 SYDVKM. The ends lost 7 bases at V and 2 bases at J; junction bases unmatched: 11. This CDR3 is CASITRVGTAYEQYF. DNA of the CDR3: TGTGCCAGCATCACGAGAGTTGGGACAGCCTACGAGCAGTACTTC. The full variable domain, completed using reference TRBV28 and TRBJ2-7, is DVKVTQSSRYLVKRTGEKVFLECVQDMDHENMFWYRQDPGLGLRLIYFSYDVKMKEKGDIPEGYSVSREKKERFSLILESASTNQTSMYLCASITRVGTAYEQYFGPGTRLTVT.

The chain recombines TRBV27 with TRBJ2-5; no clear D. The CDR3 is 13 amino acids. CDR1 MNHEY and CDR2 SMNVEV come from the germline V gene (reference sequence). V was shortened by 3 bases and J by 2 bases, with 7 bases between the two germline ends. The CDR3 coding sequence is TGTGCCAGCAGTTTGAGCCTTCAAGAGACCCAGTACTTC. The encoded protein is CASSLSLQETQYF.

The chain has TRBV6-1 and TRBJ2-7, with 10 positions matching TRBD1. The length of the CDR3 is 17 residues. CDR1 is MNHNS and CDR2 is SASEGT in the germline V gene. J lost 3 bases, V lost 9 bases, and 17 bases had no gene match. The CDR3 reads CASRTLLRDRGFYEQYF. The CDR3 DNA reads as TGTGCCAGTAGAACACTGCTCCGGGACAGGGGTTTCTACGAGCAGTACTTC.

This clonotype was counted a few times. This chain links TRBV5-5 with TRBJ2-5; TRBD1 matches 9 bases. Per germline, CDR1 SGHKS and CDR2 YYEKEE (reference sequence). The V gene end was trimmed by 3 bases and the J gene end by 5 bases; junction bases not matched to a gene: 2. This CDR3 spans 13 amino acids. The CDR3 DNA follows: TGTGCCAGCAGCTCGGACAGGGGTGAGACCCAGTACTTC. Protein: CASSSDRGETQYF.